Given below is one T cell receptor (beta chain) in context. Its antigen is currently unknown. Trimming removed 0 bases at V and 5 bases at J, with 19 bases between. The CDR3 has 18 amino acids. Germline V gives CDR1 LNHNV, CDR2 YYDKDF (reference sequence). The entry originates in a study of tumor-infiltrating lymphocytes in localized non-small cell lung cancer. Across the study: The cohort mixed smokers and never-smokers, several histologies, and some post-neoadjuvant-chemotherapy samples. Study-wide points: Technical variation could not be separated from intratumor heterogeneity here.

Assay used: immunoSEQ multiplex PCR; TCRdb lists only in-frame clones, some missing. Among about 12,000 clones listed, approximately 90% were seen once. The sequenced sample was lung tumor tissue. J is TRBJ2-2 and V is TRBV15, with D uncertain. This TCR came from a human donor with non-small cell lung cancer. The CDR3 region is CATSRDGVGPLGTGELFF. DNA for the CDR3: TGTGCCACCAGCAGAGATGGGGTCGGGCCTCTCGGAACCGGGGAGCTGTTTTTT.